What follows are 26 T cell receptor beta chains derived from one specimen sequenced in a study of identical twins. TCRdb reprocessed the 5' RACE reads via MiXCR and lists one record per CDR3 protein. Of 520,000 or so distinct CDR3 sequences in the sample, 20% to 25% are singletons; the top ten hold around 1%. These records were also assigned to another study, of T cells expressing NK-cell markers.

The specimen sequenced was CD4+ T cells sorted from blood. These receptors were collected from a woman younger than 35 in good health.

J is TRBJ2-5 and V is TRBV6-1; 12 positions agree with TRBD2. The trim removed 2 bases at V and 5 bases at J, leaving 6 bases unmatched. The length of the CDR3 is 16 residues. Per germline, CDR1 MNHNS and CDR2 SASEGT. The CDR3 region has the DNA TGTGCCAGCAGTGAACTAGCGGGAGGGCCTTGGGAGACCCAGTACTTC. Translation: CASSELAGGPWETQYF.

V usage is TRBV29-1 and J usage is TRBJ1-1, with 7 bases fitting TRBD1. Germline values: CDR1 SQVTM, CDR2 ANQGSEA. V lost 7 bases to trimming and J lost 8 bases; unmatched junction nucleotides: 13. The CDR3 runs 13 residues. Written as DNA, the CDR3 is TGCAGCGGGGTAAGGGGGCCCCTAGAAGAAGCTTTCTTT. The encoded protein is CSGVRGPLEEAFF.

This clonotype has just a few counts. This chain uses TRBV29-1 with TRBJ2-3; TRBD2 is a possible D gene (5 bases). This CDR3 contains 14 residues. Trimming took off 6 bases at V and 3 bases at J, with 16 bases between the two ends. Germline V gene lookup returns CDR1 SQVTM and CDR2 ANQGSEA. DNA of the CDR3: TGCAGCGTCGGACTTGATCTGGGTACAGATACGCAGTATTTT. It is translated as CSVGLDLGTDTQYF.

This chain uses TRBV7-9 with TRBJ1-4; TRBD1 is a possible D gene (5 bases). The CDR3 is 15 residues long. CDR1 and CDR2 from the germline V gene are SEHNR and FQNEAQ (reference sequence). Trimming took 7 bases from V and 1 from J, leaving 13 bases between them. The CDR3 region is CASTSGSVTNEKLFF. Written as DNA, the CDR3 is TGTGCCAGCACGTCAGGGTCTGTAACTAATGAAAAACTGTTTTTT.

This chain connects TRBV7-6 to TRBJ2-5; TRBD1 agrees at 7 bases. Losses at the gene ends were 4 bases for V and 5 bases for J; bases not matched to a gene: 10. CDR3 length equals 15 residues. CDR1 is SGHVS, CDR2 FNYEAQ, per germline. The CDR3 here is CASSSEGAIRETQYF. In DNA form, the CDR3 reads TGTGCCAGCAGCTCCGAGGGGGCGATACGGGAGACCCAGTACTTC.

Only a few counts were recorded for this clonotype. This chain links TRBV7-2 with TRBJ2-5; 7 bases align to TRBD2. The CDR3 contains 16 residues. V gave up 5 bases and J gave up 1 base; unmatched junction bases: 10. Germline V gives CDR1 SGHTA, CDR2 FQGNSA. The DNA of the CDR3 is TGTGCCAGCAGCCTCGCCTGGGGACTATTCCAAGAGACCCAGTACTTC. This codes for CASSLAWGLFQETQYF.

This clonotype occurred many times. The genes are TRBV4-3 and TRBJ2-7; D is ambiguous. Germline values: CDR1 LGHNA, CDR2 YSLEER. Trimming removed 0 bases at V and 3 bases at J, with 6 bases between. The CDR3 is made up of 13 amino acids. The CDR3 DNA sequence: TGCGCCAGCAGCCAAGACCGGCTCTACGAGCAGTACTTC. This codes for CASSQDRLYEQYF.

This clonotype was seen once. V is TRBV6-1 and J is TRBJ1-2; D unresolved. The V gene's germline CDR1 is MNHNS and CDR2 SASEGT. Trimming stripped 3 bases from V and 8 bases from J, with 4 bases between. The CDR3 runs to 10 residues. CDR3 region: CASSDLGYTF. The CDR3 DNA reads TGTGCCAGCAGTGATTTGGGCTACACCTTC.

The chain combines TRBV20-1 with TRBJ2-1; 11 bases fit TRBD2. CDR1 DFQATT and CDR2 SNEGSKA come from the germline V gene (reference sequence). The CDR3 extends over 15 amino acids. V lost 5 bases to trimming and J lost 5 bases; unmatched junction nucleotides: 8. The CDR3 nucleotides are TGCAGTGCTTGGCCGGGACTAGCGGTTAACAATGAGCAGTTCTTC. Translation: CSAWPGLAVNNEQFF.

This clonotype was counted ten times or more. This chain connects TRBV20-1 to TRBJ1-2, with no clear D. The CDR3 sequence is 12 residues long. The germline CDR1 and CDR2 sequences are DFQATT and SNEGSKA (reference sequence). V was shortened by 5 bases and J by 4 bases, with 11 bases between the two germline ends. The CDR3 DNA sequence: TGCAGTGCTTTCCCTCGTCCCTATGGCTACACCTTC. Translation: CSAFPRPYGYTF.

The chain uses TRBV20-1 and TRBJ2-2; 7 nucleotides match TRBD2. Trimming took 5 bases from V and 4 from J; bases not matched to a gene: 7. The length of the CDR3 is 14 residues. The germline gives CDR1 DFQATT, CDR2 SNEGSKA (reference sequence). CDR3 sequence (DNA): TGCAGTGCTCGTCGGGGGGTGGGCACCGGGGAGCTGTTTTTT. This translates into CSARRGVGTGELFF.

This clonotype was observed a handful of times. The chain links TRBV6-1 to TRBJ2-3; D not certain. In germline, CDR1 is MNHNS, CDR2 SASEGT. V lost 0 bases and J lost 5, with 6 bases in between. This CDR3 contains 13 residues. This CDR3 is CASSEAPGDTQYF. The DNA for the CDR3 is TGTGCCAGCAGTGAAGCGCCAGGAGATACGCAGTATTTT.

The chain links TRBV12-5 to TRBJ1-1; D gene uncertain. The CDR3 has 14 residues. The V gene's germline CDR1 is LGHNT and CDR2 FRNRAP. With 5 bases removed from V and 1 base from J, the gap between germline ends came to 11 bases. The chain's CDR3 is CASGTGNTNTEAFF. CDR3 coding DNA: TGTGCTAGTGGTACCGGCAATACGAACACTGAAGCTTTCTTT.

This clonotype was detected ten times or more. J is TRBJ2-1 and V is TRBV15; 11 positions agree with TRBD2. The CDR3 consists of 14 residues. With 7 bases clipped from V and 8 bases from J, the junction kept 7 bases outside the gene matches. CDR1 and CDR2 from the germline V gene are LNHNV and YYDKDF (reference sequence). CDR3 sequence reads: CATISGGAMYEQFF. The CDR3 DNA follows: TGTGCCACCATTAGCGGGGGGGCCATGTATGAGCAGTTCTTC.

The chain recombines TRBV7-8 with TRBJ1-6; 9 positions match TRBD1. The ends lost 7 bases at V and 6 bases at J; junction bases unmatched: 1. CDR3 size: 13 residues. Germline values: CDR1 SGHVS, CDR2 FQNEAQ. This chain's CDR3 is CASMGQGNSPLHF. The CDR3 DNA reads TGTGCCAGCATGGGACAGGGTAATTCACCCCTCCACTTT.

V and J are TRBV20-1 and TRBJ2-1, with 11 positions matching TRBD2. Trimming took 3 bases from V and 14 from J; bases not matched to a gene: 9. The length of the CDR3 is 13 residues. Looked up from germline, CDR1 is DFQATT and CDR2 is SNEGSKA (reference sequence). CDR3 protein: CSARSGTSGPEFF. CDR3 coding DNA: TGCAGTGCTAGGTCCGGGACTAGCGGCCCGGAGTTCTTC.

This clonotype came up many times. The CDR3 loop is CASSRTSASYEQYF. DNA for the CDR3: TGTGCCAGCAGCCGGACTAGCGCCTCCTACGAGCAGTACTTC. The chain uses TRBV7-2 and TRBJ2-7; 9 bases line up with TRBD2. CDR1 is SGHTA, CDR2 FQGNSA, per germline. The CDR3 length is 14 residues. V was pared by 5 bases and J by 0 bases, with 2 bases of the junction left unmatched.

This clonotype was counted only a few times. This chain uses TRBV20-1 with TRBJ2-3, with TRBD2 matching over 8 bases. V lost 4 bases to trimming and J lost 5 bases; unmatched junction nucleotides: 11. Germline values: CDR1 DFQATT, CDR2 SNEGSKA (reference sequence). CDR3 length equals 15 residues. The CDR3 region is CSAKGVAGFGDTQYF. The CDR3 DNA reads TGCAGTGCTAAAGGCGTAGCGGGGTTCGGAGATACGCAGTATTTT.

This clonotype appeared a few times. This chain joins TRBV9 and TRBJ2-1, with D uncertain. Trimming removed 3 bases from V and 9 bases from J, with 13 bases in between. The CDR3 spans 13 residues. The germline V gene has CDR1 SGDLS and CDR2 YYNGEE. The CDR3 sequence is CASSGPPISEQFF. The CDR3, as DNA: TGTGCCAGCAGCGGCCCCCCCATTTCTGAGCAGTTCTTC.

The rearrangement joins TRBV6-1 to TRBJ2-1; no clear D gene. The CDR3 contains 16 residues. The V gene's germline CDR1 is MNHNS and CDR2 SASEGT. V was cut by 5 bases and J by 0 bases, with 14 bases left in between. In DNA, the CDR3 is TGTGCCAGCAGTCCCCGGCGGTTCAGCTCCTACAATGAGCAGTTCTTC. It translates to CASSPRRFSSYNEQFF.

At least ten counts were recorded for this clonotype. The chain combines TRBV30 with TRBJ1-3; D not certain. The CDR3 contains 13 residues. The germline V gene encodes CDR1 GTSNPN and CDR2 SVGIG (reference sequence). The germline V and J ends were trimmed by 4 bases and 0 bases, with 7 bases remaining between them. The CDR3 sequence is CAWTTVSGNTIYF. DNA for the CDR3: TGTGCCTGGACGACGGTCTCTGGAAACACCATATATTTT.

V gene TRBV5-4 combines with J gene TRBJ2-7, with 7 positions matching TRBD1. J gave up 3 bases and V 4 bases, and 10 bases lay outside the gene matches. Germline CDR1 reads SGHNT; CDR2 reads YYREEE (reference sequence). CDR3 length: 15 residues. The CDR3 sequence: CASSPGVTGYYEQYF. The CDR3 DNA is TGTGCCAGCAGCCCGGGTGTGACAGGGTACTACGAGCAGTACTTC.

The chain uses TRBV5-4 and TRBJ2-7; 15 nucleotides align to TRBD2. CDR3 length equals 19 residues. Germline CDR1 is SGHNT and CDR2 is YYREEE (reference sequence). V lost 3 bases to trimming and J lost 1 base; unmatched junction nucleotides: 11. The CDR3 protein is CASSSPNRGLAGGSYEQYF. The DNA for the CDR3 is TGTGCCAGCAGCTCGCCAAACCGGGGACTAGCGGGAGGATCCTACGAGCAGTACTTC.

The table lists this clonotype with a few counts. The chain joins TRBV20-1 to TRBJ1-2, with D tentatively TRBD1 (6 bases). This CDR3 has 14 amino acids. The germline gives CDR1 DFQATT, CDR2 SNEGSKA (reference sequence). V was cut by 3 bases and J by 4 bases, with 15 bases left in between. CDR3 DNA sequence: TGCAGTGCTAGCAGGCCACAGGGCGGCTATGGCTACACCTTC. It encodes CSASRPQGGYGYTF.

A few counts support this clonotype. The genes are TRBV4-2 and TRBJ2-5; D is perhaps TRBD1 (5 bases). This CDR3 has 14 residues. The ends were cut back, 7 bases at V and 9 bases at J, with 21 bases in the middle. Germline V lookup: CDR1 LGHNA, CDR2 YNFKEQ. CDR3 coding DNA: TGTGCCAGCACCTTAGACCGACAGCCAGGCGCCCAGTACTTC. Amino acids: CASTLDRQPGAQYF.

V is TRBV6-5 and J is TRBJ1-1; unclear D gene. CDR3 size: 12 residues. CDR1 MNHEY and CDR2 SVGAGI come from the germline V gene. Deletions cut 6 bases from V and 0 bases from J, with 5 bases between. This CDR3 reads CASREMNTEAFF. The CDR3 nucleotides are TGTGCCAGCAGAGAGATGAACACTGAAGCTTTCTTT.